Listed below are T cell receptor beta chains from one sample, sequenced in a study of chemoradiotherapy in HPV16-positive cancers. Using immunoSEQ multiplex PCR, the repertoire was profiled, and TCRdb retains in-frame clones only, with some absent. The sample gives about 8,100 clones, about two thirds of which show up once; about a fifth is in the top ten. This sample was gathered from a patient who underwent chemoradiotherapy. The source of these receptors is a human donor with HPV-associated anogenital cancer. CDR3s include the opening cysteine and the closing phenylalanine or tryptophan. A D gene is named only where the DNA matches it firmly. Clone size, where shown, is once, few, many, or a class for clones that have expanded.

d_call,clone_size,v_call,j_call,cdr3_nt,cdr3_aa
NA,NA,TRBV25-1,TRBJ2-2,TGTGCCAGCAGCAAGAGTAGGGCATCCGGGGAGCTGTTTTTT,CASSKSRASGELFF
NA,NA,TRBV28,TRBJ1-1,TGTGCCAGCAGTTTATCTCGACAGAACACTGAAGCTTTCTTT,CASSLSRQNTEAFF
TRBD2,NA,TRBV7-8,TRBJ2-3,TGTGCCAGCAGCCCGCTCAGCGGGGGGCTCACAGATACGCAGTATTTT,CASSPLSGGLTDTQYF
NA,NA,TRBV5-1,TRBJ1-1,TGCGCCAGCAGCTTAATGAGTCCGGAGATGAGCACTGAAGCTTTCTTT,CASSLMSPEMSTEAFF
NA,NA,TRBV29-1,TRBJ2-1,TGCAGCGTCGTAGACAGGACAATGCGCCATGAGCAGTTCTTC,CSVVDRTMRHEQFF
NA,few,TRBV25-1,TRBJ1-1,TGTGCCAGCAGCTCCTGGACACTGCCCGGGGAAGCTTTCTTT,CASSSWTLPGEAFF
NA,NA,TRBV29-1,TRBJ1-2,TGCAGCGTCCAAACCCATTACTATGGCTACACCTTC,CSVQTHYYGYTF
NA,once,TRBV20-1,TRBJ2-5,TGCAGTGCTAGGAACCGGGACTGGCAGTACTTC,CSARNRDWQYF
NA,NA,TRBV10-3,TRBJ2-5,TGTGCCATCAGTGAAGGGGGAGAACAAGAGACCCAGTACTTC,CAISEGGEQETQYF
NA,NA,TRBV15,TRBJ2-6,TGTGCCACCAGCACCGGGAACGAAGCCAACGTCCTGACTTTC,CATSTGNEANVLTF
TRBD1,NA,TRBV7-3,TRBJ1-3,TGTGCCAGCAGACCCGACAGGGCTCTCTCTGGAAACACCATATATTTT,CASRPDRALSGNTIYF
NA,NA,TRBV29-1,TRBJ2-5,TGCAGCGTTGAAGTAGTGGCAGTTCAAGAGACCCAGTACTTC,CSVEVVAVQETQYF
NA,NA,TRBV4-1,TRBJ2-1,TGCGCCAGCAGCCAAGTTATTAGTGAAAGCTCCTACAATGAGCAGTTCTTC,CASSQVISESSYNEQFF
TRBD1,once,TRBV5-1,TRBJ1-1,TGCGCCAGCAGCTTGGGGACAGGCAGCCTTGGTGCTTTCTTT,CASSLGTGSLGAFF
TRBD2,NA,TRBV29-1,TRBJ2-2,TGCAGCGTCCCCAACCCCCTAGCGGGGCCCCCTGAGAGCACCGGGGAGCTGTTTTTT,CSVPNPLAGPPESTGELFF
NA,NA,TRBV4-1,TRBJ1-2,TGCGCCAGCAGCTACCAGTACAGGGTTGAGTGGTCGGATAACTATGGCTACACCTTC,CASSYQYRVEWSDNYGYTF
NA,NA,TRBV7-9,TRBJ1-6,TGTGCCAGCAGCACCACAGGGAATTCACCCCTCCACTTT,CASSTTGNSPLHF
TRBD2,NA,TRBV7-2,TRBJ2-1,TGTGCCAGCAGCTTTAGCGGGCAAGACTACAATGAGCAGTTCTTC,CASSFSGQDYNEQFF
NA,NA,TRBV11-2,TRBJ1-5,TGTGCCAGCAGCTCCGGGGCGACGGGGAATCAGCCCCAGCATTTT,CASSSGATGNQPQHF
TRBD2,NA,TRBV5-4,TRBJ2-1,TGTGCCAGCAGCTTGGGGGCGGGAGGCTACAATGAGCAGTTCTTC,CASSLGAGGYNEQFF
NA,NA,TRBV11-1,TRBJ2-7,TGTGCCAGCAGCTTCCCCGGGACACAATCCTACGAGCAGTACTTC,CASSFPGTQSYEQYF
TRBD1,few,TRBV18,TRBJ1-6,TGTGCCAGCTCCGGGGGGGACAGGGGCAATTCACCCCTCCACTTT,CASSGGDRGNSPLHF
TRBD2,NA,TRBV7-8,TRBJ2-2,TGTGCCAGCAGCTTTGGGACTAGCGGGGGGCGGACCGGGGAGCTGTTTTTT,CASSFGTSGGRTGELFF
NA,NA,TRBV9,TRBJ2-3,TGTGCCAGCAGCCTCGGGGCTGACACAGATACGCAGTATTTT,CASSLGADTDTQYF
NA,NA,TRBV4-3,TRBJ1-3,TGCGCCAGCAGCCAAGGAAACGGGAGAGCTGGAAACACCATATATTTT,CASSQGNGRAGNTIYF
TRBD1,NA,TRBV10-3,TRBJ1-2,TGTGCCATCAGTCAACAGGGGTATGGCTACACCTTC,CAISQQGYGYTF
NA,NA,TRBV5-8,TRBJ2-1,TGTGCCGGCGACAGTAGCTCCTACAATGAGCAGTTCTTC,CAGDSSSYNEQFF
TRBD1,NA,TRBV7-9,TRBJ1-4,TGTGCCAGCAGCCCTGGCGGGACAGGGCCTTTTCGGTTCAATGAAAAACTGTTTTTT,CASSPGGTGPFRFNEKLFF
NA,NA,TRBV7-8,TRBJ1-5,TGTGCCAGCAGCCCCCGTGACGGGCAGACTAATCAGCCCCAGCATTTT,CASSPRDGQTNQPQHF
TRBD2,NA,TRBV9,TRBJ2-1,TGTGCCAGCAGCCCCCAGGGCGGGGGATACAATGAGCAGTTCTTC,CASSPQGGGYNEQFF
NA,large,TRBV7-9,TRBJ2-7,TGTGCCAGCAGCTTAGAGTTCTCCAGGGCCTCCTACGAGCAGTACTTC,CASSLEFSRASYEQYF
NA,NA,TRBV5-1,TRBJ2-5,TGCGCCAGCAGCTTGGGGGCCACCGTAGCCCAAGAGACCCAGTACTTC,CASSLGATVAQETQYF
NA,NA,TRBV18,TRBJ1-1,TGTGCCAGCTCACCCGACCTCGCTGAAGCTTTCTTT,CASSPDLAEAFF
NA,NA,TRBV28,TRBJ1-1,TGTGCCAGCAGTTTTGACTTTTTAAGGGTCGGCCCCGGGGCGAAGGATGAAGCTTTCTTT,CASSFDFLRVGPGAKDEAFF
NA,NA,TRBV9,TRBJ1-1,TGTGCCAGCAGCCCACCCAAGGGGAGCATTTACACTGAAGCTTTCTTT,CASSPPKGSIYTEAFF
NA,once,TRBV4-3,TRBJ1-5,TGCGCCAGCAGCCAAGGAGTAGTTTCTGAACAGCCCCAGCATTTT,CASSQGVVSEQPQHF
NA,once,TRBV4-1,TRBJ2-7,TGCGCCAGCAGCCAAGATGAGGAGGAAAGCTCCTACGAGCAGTACTTC,CASSQDEEESSYEQYF
TRBD1,NA,TRBV5-4,TRBJ2-1,TGTGCCAGCAGCTCGACAGGGACCTACAATGAGCAGTTCTTC,CASSSTGTYNEQFF
TRBD2,NA,TRBV5-1,TRBJ2-3,TGCGCCAGCAGCTGGGGACGCAGTAGCGGGGGAACAGATACGCAGTATTTT,CASSWGRSSGGTDTQYF
NA,few,TRBV2,TRBJ2-7,TGTGCCAGCACCCTTGACATGGGGGTTAGCTCCTACGAGCAGTACTTC,CASTLDMGVSSYEQYF
NA,NA,TRBV27,TRBJ2-3,TGTGCCAGCAGTTTATCCGAACGGGTAGATACGCAGTATTTT,CASSLSERVDTQYF
NA,few,TRBV18,TRBJ2-1,TGTGCCAGCTCACCGGGGCACACCACCTACAATGAGCAGTTCTTC,CASSPGHTTYNEQFF